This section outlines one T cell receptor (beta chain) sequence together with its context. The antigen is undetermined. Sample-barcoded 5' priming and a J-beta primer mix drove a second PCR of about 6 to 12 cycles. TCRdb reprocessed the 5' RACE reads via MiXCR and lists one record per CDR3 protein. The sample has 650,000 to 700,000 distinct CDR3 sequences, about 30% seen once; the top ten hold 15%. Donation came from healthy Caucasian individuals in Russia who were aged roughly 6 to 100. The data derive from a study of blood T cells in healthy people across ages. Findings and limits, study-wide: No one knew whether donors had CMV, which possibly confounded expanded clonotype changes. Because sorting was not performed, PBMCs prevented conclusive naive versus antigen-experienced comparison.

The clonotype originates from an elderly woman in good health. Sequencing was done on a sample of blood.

The CDR3 nucleotides are TGTGCCAGCAGCCAAGGATCCGGGATTGTTTACGAGCAGTACTTC. Encoded protein: CASSQGSGIVYEQYF. The rearrangement uses TRBV7-2 and TRBJ2-7; perhaps TRBD2 as D (5 bases). The V end was cut by 5 bases, the J end by 4 bases, with 18 bases between. There are 15 residues in the CDR3. Germline CDR1 and CDR2: SGHTA and FQGNSA.